Below are 9 T cell receptor beta chains sequenced from a single sample in a study of beta chain features in type 1 diabetes. Every isolated RNA sample was fully reverse transcribed, so sequencing captured expressed TCRB transcripts. Sequencing was performed with immunoSEQ multiplex PCR; in TCRdb, only in-frame clones are kept and a portion is missing. The data hold some 150,000 clones, with approximately 10% observed a single time. The specimen was central memory CD4+ T cells from blood. These receptors came from a man aged 18 to 29 in good health.

This rearrangement joins TRBV28 to TRBJ1-1; D gene unclear. This CDR3 contains 13 residues. Germline loops: CDR1 MDHEN, CDR2 SYDVKM. V lost 4 bases to trimming and J lost 2 bases, with 8 bases between them. The CDR3 loop reads CASSSPLNTEAFF. The CDR3 nucleotides read TGTGCCAGCAGTTCCCCGCTCAACACTGAAGCTTTCTTT.

In its sample, this clone was seen a few times. The chain is built from TRBV27 and TRBJ2-5; D might be TRBD1 (6 bases). CDR1 MNHEY and CDR2 SMNVEV come from the germline V gene (reference sequence). The CDR3 is 14 amino acids. V lost 2 bases and J lost 2, with 9 bases in between. The DNA for the CDR3 is TGTGCCAGCAGTTTAAACCAGGGGCAAGAGACCCAGTACTTC. It codes for CASSLNQGQETQYF.

In its sample, this clone was seen a few times. The V and J genes are TRBV5-1 and TRBJ2-1; 8 nucleotides align to TRBD1. Germline V gene lookup returns CDR1 SGHRS and CDR2 YFSETQ. The CDR3 has 14 residues. V lost 0 bases, J lost 5 bases, and 1 base stayed unmatched. The CDR3 DNA follows: TGCGCCAGCAGCTTGGAACAGGGGGACAATGAGCAGTTCTTC. Translated: CASSLEQGDNEQFF.

The V and J genes are TRBV5-6 and TRBJ1-2, with a possible D match to TRBD1 (6 bases). CDR3 length equals 14 residues. Per germline, CDR1 SGHDT and CDR2 YYEEEE. Trimming removed 3 bases at V and 2 bases at J, with 11 bases between. The CDR3 DNA follows: TGTGCCAGCAGCTCGGGAGACAGGAACTATGGCTACACCTTC. Translated, it gives CASSSGDRNYGYTF.

V and J are TRBV7-9 and TRBJ2-5; TRBD1 is a possible D gene (6 bases). The J call is in doubt because the DNA end fits TRBJ2-7 better. The germline V gene has CDR1 SEHNR and CDR2 FQNEAQ (reference sequence). The CDR3 has 14 amino acids. In nucleotides, the CDR3 is TGTGCCAGCAGCCGCCTACAGGGTCGCGACGAGCAGTACTTC. This gives the protein CASSRLQGRDEQYF.

This clone was seen more than once but under ten times. The chain links TRBV29-1 to TRBJ1-5; TRBD1 is a possible D gene (5 bases). The ends were cut back, 8 bases at V and 9 bases at J, with 29 bases in the middle. Germline values: CDR1 SQVTM, CDR2 ANQGSEA. This CDR3 is 16 amino acids long. CDR3 residues: CSYLTPGRPRRGPQHF. CDR3 DNA: TGCAGCTATTTGACTCCGGGACGGCCAAGGCGTGGGCCCCAGCATTTT.

This clone showed up just a few times. This chain links TRBV7-9 with TRBJ2-1; D is possibly TRBD1 (6 bases). Germline CDR1 is SEHNR and CDR2 is FQNEAQ (reference sequence). V was pared by 5 bases and J by 0 bases, with 11 bases between. The CDR3 has 15 residues. Here the CDR3 reads CASSLDRSSYNEQFF. CDR3 bases: TGTGCCAGCAGCCTCGACAGGAGCTCCTACAATGAGCAGTTCTTC.

This clone was observed a handful of times. The chain has TRBV7-3 and TRBJ2-1, with 13 nucleotides matching TRBD2. Germline values: CDR1 SGHTA, CDR2 FQGTGA. Trimming removed 4 bases from V and 13 bases from J; junction bases left unmatched: 4. CDR3 length: 13 amino acids. The CDR3: CASSSGTSGIQFF. Here the CDR3 DNA reads TGTGCCAGCAGCTCCGGGACTAGCGGGATCCAGTTCTTC.

The chain links TRBV30 to TRBJ1-3; 9 bases match TRBD1. CDR1 is GTSNPN and CDR2 is SVGIG in the germline V gene (reference sequence). J was trimmed by 5 bases and V by 0 bases; bases with no gene match: 5. The CDR3 has 15 amino acids. As DNA, the CDR3 is TGTGCCTGGAGTGTACGACAGGGGGGTCGAAACACCATATATTTT. Amino acids: CAWSVRQGGRNTIYF.